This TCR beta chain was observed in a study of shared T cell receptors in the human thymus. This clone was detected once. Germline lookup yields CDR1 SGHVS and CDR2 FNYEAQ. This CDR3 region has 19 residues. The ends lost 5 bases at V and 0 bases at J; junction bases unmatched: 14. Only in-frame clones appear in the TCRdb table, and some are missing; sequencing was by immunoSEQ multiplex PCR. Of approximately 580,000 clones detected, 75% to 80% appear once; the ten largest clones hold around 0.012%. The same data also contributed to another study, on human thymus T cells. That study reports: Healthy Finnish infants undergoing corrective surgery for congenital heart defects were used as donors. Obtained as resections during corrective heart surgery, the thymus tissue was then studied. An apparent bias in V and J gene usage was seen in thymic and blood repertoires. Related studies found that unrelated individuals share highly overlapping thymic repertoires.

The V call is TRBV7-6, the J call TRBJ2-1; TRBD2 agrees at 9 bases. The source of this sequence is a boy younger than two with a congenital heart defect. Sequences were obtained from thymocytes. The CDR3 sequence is CASSLKETSGHFSYNEQFF. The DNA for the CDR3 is TGTGCCAGCAGCCTAAAAGAGACTAGCGGCCACTTCTCCTACAATGAGCAGTTCTTC.